The 28 T cell receptor beta chains below come from one sample, sequenced in a study of naive CD8 T cells in extremely preterm neonates. Study-level points and caveats: Compared with older groups, preterm CDR3s were shorter, with fewer N additions and less trimming.

Measured with immunoSEQ multiplex PCR; TCRdb has only the in-frame clones, and not every one. The sample contains around 23,000 clones, about nine tenths of which appear only once. Extremely preterm deliveries at 23-27 weeks of gestation provided the preterm samples. Antigen specificity for these receptors is unknown. Sequences were obtained from naive CD8+ T cells from cord blood. Receptors originate from a boy who was born preterm.

On this clone: Additional DNA sequences in this sample encode the identical CDR3. The V and J genes are TRBV5-1 and TRBJ2-7, with 11 bases lining up with TRBD2. The trim removed 1 base at V and 3 bases at J, leaving 0 bases unmatched. This CDR3 has 14 residues. CDR1 and CDR2 (germline): SGHRS, YFSETQ. This CDR3 is CASSLTSGGYEQYF. DNA for the CDR3: TGCGCCAGCAGCTTGACTAGCGGGGGCTACGAGCAGTACTTC.

The chain combines TRBV27 with TRBJ1-1; no definite D call. CDR1 and CDR2 (germline): MNHEY, SMNVEV (reference sequence). This CDR3 is 10 amino acids long. V lost 2 bases to trimming and J lost 8 bases, with 3 bases between them. CDR3 region: CASSLGEAFF. The CDR3, as DNA: TGTGCCAGCAGTTTAGGGGAAGCTTTCTTT.

The gene calls are TRBV7-3 and TRBJ2-7; TRBD1 aligns across 7 bases. This CDR3 region has 13 residues. With V trimmed by 2 bases and J by 2 bases, 0 bases remained unmatched. Germline V CDR1 and CDR2: SGHTA, FQGTGA. In nucleotides, the CDR3 is TGTGCCAGCAGCTTAGGGACAGCCTACGAGCAGTACTTC. This translates into CASSLGTAYEQYF. Supplemented by reference TRBV7-3 and TRBJ2-7, the full variable domain reads GAGVSQTPSNKVTEKGKYVELRCDPISGHTALYWYRQSLGQGPEFLIYFQGTGAADDSGLPNDRFFAVRPEGSVSTLKIQRTERGDSAVYLCASSLGTAYEQYFGPGTRLTVT.

The chain has TRBV9 and TRBJ2-5, with D possibly being TRBD1 or TRBD2 (5 bases each). The CDR3 contains 11 residues. In germline, CDR1 is SGDLS, CDR2 YYNGEE. V was pared by 7 bases and J by 1 base, with 5 bases between. The CDR3 here is CASGTQETQYF. CDR3 bases: TGTGCCAGCGGGACCCAAGAGACCCAGTACTTC.

This rearrangement joins TRBV29-1 to TRBJ1-1, with 7 bases that match TRBD1. V lost 4 bases and J lost 10; bases outside the gene matches: 0. The CDR3 is 9 amino acids. Germline V gene lookup returns CDR1 SQVTM and CDR2 ANQGSEA. CDR3 DNA: TGCAGCGTTGGACAGGGAGCTTTCTTT. This sequence encodes CSVGQGAFF.

The chain uses TRBV27 and TRBJ1-2; no clear D gene. The CDR3 runs 13 residues. Between the trimmed V and J ends, which lost 0 bases and 5 bases, there was a span of 7 bases. Germline V gene sequence: CDR1 MNHEY, CDR2 SMNVEV (reference sequence). The DNA of the CDR3 is TGTGCCAGCAGTTTATCGTTGGGTTATGGCTACACCTTC. It yields the protein CASSLSLGYGYTF.

The CDR3, as DNA: TGTGCCAGCAGCAGGGACAGGGCCTACGAGCAGTACTTC. Protein sequence: CASSRDRAYEQYF. The chain employs TRBV7-9 and TRBJ2-7; 9 bases line up with TRBD1. The CDR3 sequence is 13 residues long. The germline gives CDR1 SEHNR, CDR2 FQNEAQ (reference sequence). V was pared by 5 bases and J by 2 bases, with 1 base of the junction left unmatched.

The chain links TRBV14 to TRBJ1-1; 8 nucleotides align to TRBD1. This CDR3 spans 13 amino acids. From germline, CDR1 is SGHDN and CDR2 FVKESK. Trimming took 3 bases from V and 4 from J; bases not matched to a gene: 1. CDR3 sequence (DNA): TGTGCCAGCAGCCACAGGGGGCGCACTGAAGCTTTCTTT. Translation gives CASSHRGRTEAFF.

The chain links TRBV5-1 to TRBJ1-1; no definite D call. In germline, CDR1 is SGHRS, CDR2 YFSETQ. Trimming shortened V by 0 bases and J by 0 bases, and 3 bases separated the two germline ends. There are 13 residues in the CDR3. The CDR3, as DNA: TGCGCCAGCAGCTTGGGGGTGAACACTGAAGCTTTCTTT. This translates into CASSLGVNTEAFF.

The chain couples TRBV4-2 to TRBJ2-5, with TRBD2 matching 13 bases. Gene TRBJ2-7 matches the end of the DNA better, so the J call may be wrong. The CDR3 is made up of 16 amino acids. The germline V gene has CDR1 LGHNA and CDR2 YNFKEQ. The CDR3 protein is CASSQGGLAGKYEQYF. CDR3 coding DNA: TGTGCCAGCAGCCAAGGGGGACTAGCGGGGAAGTACGAGCAGTACTTC.

The V call is TRBV9, the J call TRBJ1-6; no reliable D call. CDR1 SGDLS and CDR2 YYNGEE come from the germline V gene. Trimming pared 0 bases from V and 0 bases from J, leaving 4 bases between. The CDR3 runs to 15 residues. The CDR3 DNA is TGTGCCAGCAGCGTAGCCAACTCCTATAATTCACCCCTCCACTTT. Protein sequence: CASSVANSYNSPLHF.

This clone is a singleton in its sample. The V and J genes are TRBV12-5 and TRBJ2-7, with 10 positions matching TRBD1. J was trimmed by 4 bases and V by 6 bases; bases with no gene match: 0. This CDR3 is 12 amino acids long. Germline CDR1 and CDR2: LGHNT and FRNRAP. CDR3 amino acids: CASGDRGYEQYF. In nucleotides, the CDR3 is TGTGCTAGTGGGGACAGGGGGTACGAGCAGTACTTC.

The genes are TRBV6-1 and TRBJ2-2; maybe TRBD1 (5 bases). Germline CDR1 is MNHNS and CDR2 is SASEGT. The CDR3 is 16 amino acids. The V end was cut by 2 bases, the J end by 2 bases, with 12 bases between. The CDR3 DNA is TGTGCCAGCAGTGAACCTCGACAGCTAAACACCGGGGAGCTGTTTTTT. It codes for CASSEPRQLNTGELFF.

The chain recombines TRBV6-5 with TRBJ2-1; 9 nucleotides line up with TRBD2. The junction had 8 bases not matched to a gene; V was cut back by 2 bases and J by 6 bases. There are 16 residues in the CDR3. Looked up from germline, CDR1 is MNHEY and CDR2 is SVGAGI. CDR3 nucleotides: TGTGCCAGCAGTTACAGGGGCGGGGGGGCAGGCAATGAGCAGTTCTTC. This sequence encodes CASSYRGGGAGNEQFF.

This clone was picked up one time. This chain connects TRBV25-1 to TRBJ2-7; D possibly corresponds to TRBD1 (6 bases). This CDR3 is 13 amino acids long. Germline CDR1 is MGHDK and CDR2 is SYGVNS. V was clipped by 3 bases and J by 0 bases, with 6 bases between them. Written as DNA, the CDR3 is TGTGCCAGCAGTGAGGGACACTCCTACGAGCAGTACTTC. This translates into CASSEGHSYEQYF.

The chain recombines TRBV12-5 with TRBJ2-3; D is perhaps TRBD1 or TRBD2 (5 bases each). Per the germline V gene, CDR1 is LGHNT and CDR2 is FRNRAP. The V end lost 2 bases, the J end lost 0 bases, and 9 bases lay between the germline ends. CDR3 length: 15 amino acids. In DNA, the CDR3 is TGTGCTAGTGGTTTGCGCAGGGAGAGCACAGATACGCAGTATTTT. This gives the protein CASGLRRESTDTQYF. The full variable domain, its missing parts supplied by reference TRBV12-5 and TRBJ2-3, is DARVTQTPRHKVTEMGQEVTMRCQPILGHNTVFWYRQTMMQGLELLAYFRNRAPLDDSGMPKDRFSAEMPDATLATLKIQPSEPRDSAVYFCASGLRRESTDTQYFGPGTRLTVL.

The rearrangement joins TRBV29-1 to TRBJ1-2; no definite D call. The CDR3 is made up of 11 amino acids. V lost 3 bases and J 1 base, leaving 3 bases between the germline ends. Germline CDR1 and CDR2: SQVTM and ANQGSEA. The CDR3 coding sequence is TGCAGCGTTGACGGTAACTATGGCTACACCTTC. Its protein product is CSVDGNYGYTF.

The rearrangement uses TRBV5-6 and TRBJ1-2; D is perhaps TRBD1 (5 bases). V lost 0 bases and J 4 bases, leaving 10 bases between the germline ends. From germline, CDR1 is SGHDT and CDR2 YYEEEE. This CDR3 comprises 14 residues. CDR3 DNA: TGTGCCAGCAGCTTGGTAGGGGCGGCCTATGGCTACACCTTC. Its translation is CASSLVGAAYGYTF.

The rearrangement joins TRBV4-1 to TRBJ2-7, with 10 bases matching TRBD2. This CDR3 contains 15 residues. Looked up from germline, CDR1 is MGHRA and CDR2 is YSYEKL. The ends lost 1 base at V and 3 bases at J; junction bases unmatched: 3. The CDR3 DNA follows: TGCGCCAGCAGCCAAGGCTCTAGCGGGGGCTACGAGCAGTACTTC. It translates to CASSQGSSGGYEQYF.

This clone was seen once. The rearrangement uses TRBV19 and TRBJ2-7; D might be TRBD1 (5 bases). V lost 2 bases, J lost 4 bases, and 12 bases lay in between. Germline V CDR1 and CDR2: LNHDA, SQIVND (reference sequence). CDR3 length: 14 amino acids. The CDR3 coding sequence is TGTGCCAGTAGTATACACGACCCAGGGTACGAGCAGTACTTC. This encodes CASSIHDPGYEQYF. Complete variable domain (other parts from reference TRBV19 and TRBJ2-7): DGGITQSPKYLFRKEGQNVTLSCEQNLNHDAMYWYRQDPGQGLRLIYYSQIVNDFQKGDIAEGYSVSREKKESFPLTVTSAQKNPTAFYLCASSIHDPGYEQYFGPGTRLTVT.

Concerning this clone: Other DNA variants within this sample encode the same CDR3. The chain couples TRBV7-9 to TRBJ2-1; the match to TRBD1 covers 8 bases. The V gene end was trimmed by 4 bases and the J gene end by 7 bases; junction bases not matched to a gene: 0. Germline V gives CDR1 SEHNR, CDR2 FQNEAQ (reference sequence). The CDR3 sequence is 12 residues long. As DNA, the CDR3 is TGTGCCAGCAGCTGGACAGGGAATGAGCAGTTCTTC. Its translation is CASSWTGNEQFF.

This clone was detected once. The V and J genes are TRBV5-1 and TRBJ2-7; 14 nucleotides agree with TRBD2. V lost 3 bases and J lost 4; bases outside the gene matches: 0. CDR1 is SGHRS and CDR2 is YFSETQ in the germline V gene. The CDR3 has 14 amino acids. The CDR3 sequence: CASSWTSGGYEQYF. As DNA, the CDR3 is TGCGCCAGCAGCTGGACTAGCGGGGGGTACGAGCAGTACTTC.

The chain uses TRBV6-5 and TRBJ2-1; perhaps TRBD1 as D (5 bases). Trimming removed 0 bases at V and 9 bases at J, with 12 bases between. From germline, CDR1 is MNHEY and CDR2 SVGAGI. This CDR3 has 14 residues. CDR3 residues: CASSYSTVQGEQFF. The DNA of the CDR3 is TGTGCCAGCAGTTACTCAACCGTCCAGGGTGAGCAGTTCTTC.

This chain uses TRBV2 with TRBJ1-5; 7 bases align to TRBD1. This CDR3 region has 15 residues. CDR1 is SNHLY and CDR2 is FYNNEI in the germline V gene. V trimming: 4 bases; J trimming: 4 bases; junction bases outside the gene matches: 7. The CDR3 sequence is CASSATGESNQPQHF. Here the CDR3 DNA reads TGTGCCAGCAGTGCCACAGGGGAGTCGAATCAGCCCCAGCATTTT.

The chain links TRBV6-5 to TRBJ2-3; TRBD2 matches at 13 bases. The CDR3 has 15 amino acids. With 6 bases clipped from V and 5 bases from J, the junction kept 5 bases outside the gene matches. The germline CDR1 and CDR2 sequences are MNHEY and SVGAGI. The chain's CDR3 is CASSLLAGGEDTQYF. In nucleotides, the CDR3 is TGTGCCAGCAGCCTACTAGCGGGGGGGGAAGATACGCAGTATTTT.

V is TRBV13 and J is TRBJ2-3, with TRBD1 identical over 7 bases. There are 13 residues in the CDR3. Germline V gene data show CDR1 as PRHDT and CDR2 as FYEKMQ (reference sequence). V lost 5 bases to trimming and J lost 1 base; unmatched junction nucleotides: 0. CDR3 protein: CASSGQGTDTQYF. Written as DNA, the CDR3 is TGTGCCAGCAGCGGACAGGGCACAGATACGCAGTATTTT.

The sample holds one count of this clone. V is TRBV4-2 and J is TRBJ1-2, with TRBD1 as a possible D gene (5 bases). V shed 2 bases and J shed 5 bases, with 15 bases lying between them. Germline V gene data show CDR1 as LGHNA and CDR2 as YNFKEQ. The CDR3 is made up of 15 amino acids. The CDR3 coding sequence is TGTGCCAGCAGCCAATCCCAGGGAGAGTGGTATGGCTACACCTTC. Translation gives CASSQSQGEWYGYTF.

The chain has TRBV4-1 and TRBJ2-3; D not resolved. V was trimmed by 0 bases and J by 6 bases, leaving 10 bases between them. This CDR3 comprises 14 residues. Per germline, CDR1 MGHRA and CDR2 YSYEKL. Written as DNA, the CDR3 is TGCGCCAGCAGCCAAGACCCAGCTCCGGATACGCAGTATTTT. It yields the protein CASSQDPAPDTQYF.